The 4 T cell receptor beta chains below were found in one sample sequenced in a study of control samples from healthy donors and cancer patients. The method was immunoSEQ multiplex PCR; TCRdb's version includes in-frame clones alone and lacks a portion of them. This sample has 190,000 or so clones, with approximately 95% found just once. The material sequenced was blood. Receptors were obtained from a man younger than 30 in good health.

The rearrangement links TRBV3-1 (or the pseudogene TRBV3-2) to TRBJ2-7; D remains ambiguous. Trimming pared 0 bases from V and 6 bases from J, leaving 9 bases between. Germline V gene data show CDR1 as LGHDT and CDR2 as YNNKEL (reference sequence). CDR3 size: 13 residues. CDR3 loop: CASSQDPPREQYF. Written as DNA, the CDR3 is TGTGCCAGCAGCCAAGATCCACCGCGCGAGCAGTACTTC.

The J gene is TRBJ1-5, the V gene TRBV27; possibly TRBD1 for D (5 bases). Trimming took off 2 bases at V and 3 bases at J, with 11 bases between the two ends. Per the germline V gene, CDR1 is MNHEY and CDR2 is SMNVEV (reference sequence). There are 15 residues in the CDR3. The CDR3 nucleotides read TGTGCCAGCAGTTTAACAGGAGGGGTCAATCAGCCCCAGCATTTT. This gives the protein CASSLTGGVNQPQHF.

The chain uses TRBV12-3 or TRBV12-4 and TRBJ2-3; D gene ambiguous. The CDR3 runs to 12 residues. V shed 1 base and J shed 1 base, with 0 bases lying between them. The CDR3 here is CASSLGTDTQYF. In nucleotides, the CDR3 is TGTGCCAGCAGTTTAGGCACAGATACGCAGTATTTT.

The rearrangement links TRBV5-1 to TRBJ1-2; no clear D. V dropped 4 bases and J dropped 4 bases, with 11 bases sitting between them. Germline values: CDR1 SGHRS, CDR2 YFSETQ. The length of the CDR3 is 13 residues. CDR3 protein: CASSPDGTYGYTF. The CDR3 nucleotides read TGCGCCAGCAGCCCCGACGGCACCTATGGCTACACCTTC.